This TCR beta chain originates from a study of STAT5B mutations in CD4+ large granular lymphocyte leukemia. V shed 1 base, J shed 6 bases, and the junction held 13 bases outside the gene matches. CDR1 and CDR2 from the germline V gene are SGHKS and YYEKEE (reference sequence). This CDR3 spans 18 amino acids. TCRdb keeps only in-frame clones here, not all; method: immunoSEQ multiplex PCR. Altogether 25,000 to 35,000 clones are present, about 74% being singletons, with the ten largest covering approximately 1.1%. The receptor comes from a human donor in good health. The chain joins TRBV5-5 to TRBJ1-4; 9 nucleotides align to TRBD1. Sequencing input: CD4+ T cells from blood buffy coats. The CDR3 here is CASSLFVSPGQGDEKLFF. In nucleotides, the CDR3 is TGTGCCAGCAGCTTGTTTGTCTCGCCGGGACAGGGTGATGAAAAACTGTTTTTT.